This T cell receptor (beta chain) was sequenced for a study of siplizumab effects on memory and regulatory T cells. Study as a whole: Run as pairs, the mixed lymphocyte reactions received siplizumab at 1 ug/mL or no drug.

The ends were cut back, 5 bases at V and 4 bases at J, with 6 bases in the middle. This CDR3 region has 12 residues. Germline CDR1 SGHTA, CDR2 FQGNSA. Findings and caveats of the study: In the presence of siplizumab, alloreactive sequences traceable to unstimulated CD4+ memory cells were significantly reduced.

There are a few counts of this clone. What it binds is not known. The assay was immunoSEQ multiplex PCR, and TCRdb's table has in-frame clones only and misses some. The sample yields about 13,000 clones, almost 40% seen once. Researchers maintained the mixed lymphocyte reaction cells in coculture at 37°C for five to six days. The sample comprised CFSE-low (dividing) CD8+ T cells sorted from an allogeneic mixed lymphocyte reaction. The chain links TRBV7-2 to TRBJ2-1; no definite D call. The sequence came from a human donor in good health; the cells came from an allogeneic mixed lymphocyte reaction. The CDR3 loop is CASSTYYNEQFF. CDR3 coding DNA: TGTGCCAGCAGCACTTATTACAATGAGCAGTTCTTC.